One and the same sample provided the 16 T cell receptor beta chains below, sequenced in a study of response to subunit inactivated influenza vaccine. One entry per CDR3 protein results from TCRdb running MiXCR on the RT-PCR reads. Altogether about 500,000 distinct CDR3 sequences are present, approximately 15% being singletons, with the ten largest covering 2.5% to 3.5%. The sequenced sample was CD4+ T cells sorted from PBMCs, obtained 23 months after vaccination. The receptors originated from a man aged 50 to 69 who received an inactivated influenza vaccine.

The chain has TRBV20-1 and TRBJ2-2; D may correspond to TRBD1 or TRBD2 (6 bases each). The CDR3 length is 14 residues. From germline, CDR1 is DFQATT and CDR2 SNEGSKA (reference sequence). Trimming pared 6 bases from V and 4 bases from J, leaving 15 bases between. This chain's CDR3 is CSARGRRGTGELFF. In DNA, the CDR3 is TGCAGTGCCAGGGGTCGGAGGGGCACCGGGGAGCTGTTTTTT.

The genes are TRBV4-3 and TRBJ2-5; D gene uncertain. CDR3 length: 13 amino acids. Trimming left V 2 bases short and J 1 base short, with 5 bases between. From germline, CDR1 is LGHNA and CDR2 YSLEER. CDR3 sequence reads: CASSQSIQETQYF. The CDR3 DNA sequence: TGCGCCAGCAGCCAATCCATCCAAGAGACCCAGTACTTC.

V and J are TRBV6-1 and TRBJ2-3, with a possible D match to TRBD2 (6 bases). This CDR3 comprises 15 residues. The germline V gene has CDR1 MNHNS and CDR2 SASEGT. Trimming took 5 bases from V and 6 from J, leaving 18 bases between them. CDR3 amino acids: CASSPMGGSRDTQYF. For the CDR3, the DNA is TGTGCCAGCAGTCCCATGGGAGGCAGCCGGGATACGCAGTATTTT.

The CDR3 sequence: CASSQAPRGGRDTGELFF. CDR3 DNA sequence: TGCGCCAGCAGCCAAGCTCCGCGGGGGGGCCGGGACACCGGGGAGCTGTTTTTT. The chain uses TRBV4-1 and TRBJ2-2, with 9 bases matching TRBD2. Germline assignment: CDR1 MGHRA and CDR2 YSYEKL. The length of the CDR3 is 18 residues. Unmatched junction bases numbered 9, after V lost 1 base and J lost 3 bases.

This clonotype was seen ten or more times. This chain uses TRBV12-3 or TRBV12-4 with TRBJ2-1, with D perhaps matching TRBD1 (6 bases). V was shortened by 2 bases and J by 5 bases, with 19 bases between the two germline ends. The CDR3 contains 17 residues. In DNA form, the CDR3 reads TGTGCCAGCAGTTTACGCAGGGGCCGTTCCGAGGACAATGAGCAGTTCTTC. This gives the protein CASSLRRGRSEDNEQFF.

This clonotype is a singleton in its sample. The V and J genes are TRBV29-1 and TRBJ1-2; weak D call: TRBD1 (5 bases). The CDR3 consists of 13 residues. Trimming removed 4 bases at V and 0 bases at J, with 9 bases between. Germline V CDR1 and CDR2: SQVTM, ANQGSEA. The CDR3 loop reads CSVVSGTNYGYTF. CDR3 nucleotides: TGCAGCGTTGTTTCAGGGACTAACTATGGCTACACCTTC.

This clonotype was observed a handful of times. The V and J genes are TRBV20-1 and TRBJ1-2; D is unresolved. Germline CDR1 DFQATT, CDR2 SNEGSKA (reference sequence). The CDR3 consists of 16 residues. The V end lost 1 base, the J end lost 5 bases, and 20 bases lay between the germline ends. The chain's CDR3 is CSARGTGGSQMYGYTF. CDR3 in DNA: TGCAGTGCTAGAGGAACCGGAGGGAGTCAAATGTATGGCTACACCTTC.

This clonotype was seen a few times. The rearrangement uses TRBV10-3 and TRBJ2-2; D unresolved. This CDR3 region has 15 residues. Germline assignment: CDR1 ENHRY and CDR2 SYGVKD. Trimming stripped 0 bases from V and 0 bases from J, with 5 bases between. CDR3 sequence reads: CAISESHANTGELFF. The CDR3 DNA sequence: TGTGCCATCAGTGAGTCACACGCGAACACCGGGGAGCTGTTTTTT.

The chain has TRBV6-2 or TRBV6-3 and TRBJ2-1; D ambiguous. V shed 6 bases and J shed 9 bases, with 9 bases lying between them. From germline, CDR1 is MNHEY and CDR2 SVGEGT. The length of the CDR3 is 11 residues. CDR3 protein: CASSQTREQFF. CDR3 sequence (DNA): TGTGCCAGCAGCCAGACTCGTGAGCAGTTCTTC.

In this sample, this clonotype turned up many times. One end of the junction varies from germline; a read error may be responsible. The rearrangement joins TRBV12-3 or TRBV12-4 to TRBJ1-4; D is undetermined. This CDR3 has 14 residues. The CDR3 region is CASSLDRGREKLFF. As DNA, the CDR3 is TGCGCCAGCAGCTTGGACCGGGGTCGTGAAAAACTGTTTTTT.

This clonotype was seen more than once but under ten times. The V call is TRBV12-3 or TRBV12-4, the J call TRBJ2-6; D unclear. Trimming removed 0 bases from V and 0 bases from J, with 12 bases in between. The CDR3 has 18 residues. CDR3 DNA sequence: TGTGCCAGCAGTTTAGCCCAAGGACGAGTCTCTGGGGCCAACGTCCTGACTTTC. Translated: CASSLAQGRVSGANVLTF.

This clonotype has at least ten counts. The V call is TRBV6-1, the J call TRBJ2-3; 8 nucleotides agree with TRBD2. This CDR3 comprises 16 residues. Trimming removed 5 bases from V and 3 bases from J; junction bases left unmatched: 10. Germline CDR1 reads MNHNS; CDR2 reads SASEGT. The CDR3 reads CASSILSGISTDTQYF. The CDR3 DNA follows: TGTGCCAGCAGTATCCTTAGCGGGATTTCTACAGATACGCAGTATTTT.

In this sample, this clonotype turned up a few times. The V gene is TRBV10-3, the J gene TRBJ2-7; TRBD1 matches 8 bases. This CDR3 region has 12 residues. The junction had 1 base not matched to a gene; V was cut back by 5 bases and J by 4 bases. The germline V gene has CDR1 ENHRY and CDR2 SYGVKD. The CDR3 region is CAISNRGYEQYF. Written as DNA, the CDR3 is TGTGCCATCAGTAACAGGGGGTACGAGCAGTACTTC.

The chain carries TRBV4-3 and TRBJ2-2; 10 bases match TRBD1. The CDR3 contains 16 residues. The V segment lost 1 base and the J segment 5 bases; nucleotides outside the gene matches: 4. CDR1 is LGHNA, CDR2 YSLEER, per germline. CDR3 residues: CASSQVEGQGTGELFF. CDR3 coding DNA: TGCGCCAGCAGCCAAGTCGAGGGACAGGGGACCGGGGAGCTGTTTTTT.

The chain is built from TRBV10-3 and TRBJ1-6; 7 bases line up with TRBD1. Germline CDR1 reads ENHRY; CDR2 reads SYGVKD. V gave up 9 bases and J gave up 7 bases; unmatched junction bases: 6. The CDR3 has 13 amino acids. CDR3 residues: CAITGDRNSPLHF. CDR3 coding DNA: TGTGCCATAACAGGGGATAGGAATTCACCCCTCCACTTT.

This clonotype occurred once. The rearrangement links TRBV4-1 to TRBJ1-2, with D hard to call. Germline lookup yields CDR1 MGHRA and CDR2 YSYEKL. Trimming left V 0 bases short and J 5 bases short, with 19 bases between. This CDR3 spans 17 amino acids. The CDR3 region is CASSQDYRVDALYGYTF. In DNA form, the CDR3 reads TGCGCCAGCAGCCAAGATTACCGGGTGGATGCGCTATATGGCTACACCTTC.